This T cell receptor (beta chain) came from a study of T cells after yellow fever vaccination. Findings and caveats of the study: A weaker but faster secondary response was observed, peaking on day 5 versus 15. Most clones from primary vaccination were detected again post-booster (roughly 96% CD4, roughly 91% CD8). Only a minor proportion of clonotypes was detected across both CD4 and CD8 compartments.

UMIs were added to TCR cDNA along with a universal primer site when it was made by 5'RACE template switching. From the 5' RACE reads, TCRdb called clonotypes with MiXCR, one entry per CDR3 protein. Here the sample spans 120,000 or so distinct CDR3 sequences, 8.9% being singletons. The sample holds a few counts of this clonotype. Antigen specificity is unknown. The clonotype was recovered from a man aged 18 to 29 who received the YFV17D yellow fever vaccine. Sequences were derived from CD8+ T cells sorted from PBMCs, sampled on the day of the yellow fever booster vaccination.

CDR3 protein: CASSQWGDRSYEQYF. The CDR3 nucleotides read TGCGCCAGCAGCCAATGGGGGGACCGCTCCTACGAGCAGTACTTC. The chain links TRBV4-3 to TRBJ2-7, with D possibly being TRBD2 (6 bases). Between the trimmed V and J ends, which lost 2 bases and 0 bases, there was a span of 11 bases. The CDR3 covers 15 residues. CDR1 is LGHNA and CDR2 is YSLEER in the germline V gene.